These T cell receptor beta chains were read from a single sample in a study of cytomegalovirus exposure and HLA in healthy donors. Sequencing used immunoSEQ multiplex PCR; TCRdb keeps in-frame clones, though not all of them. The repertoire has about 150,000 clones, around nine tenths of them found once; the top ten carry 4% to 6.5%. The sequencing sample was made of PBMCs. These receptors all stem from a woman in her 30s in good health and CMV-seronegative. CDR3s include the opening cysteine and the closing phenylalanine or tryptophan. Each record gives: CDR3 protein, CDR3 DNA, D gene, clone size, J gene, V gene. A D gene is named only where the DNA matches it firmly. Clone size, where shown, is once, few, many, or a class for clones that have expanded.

CASTPSGTGYNSPLHF	TGTGCCAGTACCCCTTCCGGGACAGGCTATAATTCACCCCTCCACTTT	TRBD1	.	TRBJ1-6	TRBV19
CASSPRTRTDTQYF	TGTGCCAGCAGCCCCAGGACTCGCACAGATACGCAGTATTTT	.	.	TRBJ2-3	TRBV28
CAWSSGALGETQYF	TGTGCCTGGAGTAGCGGAGCCCTGGGAGAGACCCAGTACTTC	.	.	TRBJ2-5	TRBV30
CASSTGPGEQYF	TGTGCCAGTAGCACAGGGCCCGGCGAGCAGTACTTC	.	.	TRBJ2-7	TRBV19
CASSPRQGARNEKLFF	TGTGCCAGCAGCCCCCGGCAGGGGGCACGTAATGAAAAACTGTTTTTT	TRBD1	.	TRBJ1-4	TRBV9
CASSVATSLMPGELFF	TGTGCCAGCAGCGTTGCGACTAGCTTAATGCCCGGGGAGCTGTTTTTT	TRBD2	once	TRBJ2-2	TRBV9
CASSVGTRAGSTDTQYF	TGTGCCAGCAGCGTAGGGACTAGGGCCGGAAGCACAGATACGCAGTATTTT	TRBD2	once	TRBJ2-3	TRBV9
CASSLAPGIPDTQYF	TGTGCCAGCAGCTTAGCCCCAGGGATTCCAGATACGCAGTATTTT	.	.	TRBJ2-3	TRBV7-2
CASSSGWTSGAQETQYF	TGTGCCAGCAGCTCAGGGTGGACTAGCGGGGCTCAAGAGACCCAGTACTTC	TRBD2	.	TRBJ2-5	TRBV5-4
CASKLAGFNEQYF	TGTGCCAGCAAACTAGCGGGATTTAACGAGCAGTACTTC	TRBD2	.	TRBJ2-7	TRBV28
CASSYDSNSNQPQHF	TGTGCCAGTAGTTACGACAGTAATAGCAATCAGCCCCAGCATTTT	.	.	TRBJ1-5	TRBV19
CASSPPVPPYQETQYF	TGTGCCAGCAGCCCTCCGGTACCGCCGTACCAAGAGACCCAGTACTTC	.	.	TRBJ2-5	TRBV14
CASSEWARGLADTQYF	TGTGCCAGCAGTGAATGGGCCAGGGGGCTGGCAGATACGCAGTATTTT	TRBD1	.	TRBJ2-3	TRBV6-1
CASSNLDSGRYNEQFF	TGTGCCAGCAGCAACCTTGACAGTGGCCGGTACAATGAGCAGTTCTTC	.	.	TRBJ2-1	TRBV7-8
CASSHLLAGGDNEQFF	TGTGCCAGCAGCCACCTACTAGCGGGGGGGGACAATGAGCAGTTCTTC	TRBD2	.	TRBJ2-1	TRBV4-2
CASSPLDSTEAFF	TGTGCCAGCAGCCCCCTGGACTCCACTGAAGCTTTCTTT	.	.	TRBJ1-1	TRBV6-5
CASSVGAGETQYF	TGTGCCAGCAGCGTAGGCGCGGGGGAGACCCAGTACTTC	.	.	TRBJ2-5	TRBV9
CASSEAQQGAWETQYF	TGTGCCAGCAGTGAAGCGCAACAGGGGGCATGGGAGACCCAGTACTTC	TRBD1	.	TRBJ2-5	TRBV2
CASSLTSGGLQETQYF	TGTGCCAGCAGCTTAACCTCAGGGGGATTGCAAGAGACCCAGTACTTC	TRBD1	.	TRBJ2-5	TRBV28
CASSVNLARNNEQFF	TGTGCCAGCAGCGTAAACCTAGCGCGTAACAATGAGCAGTTCTTC	.	once	TRBJ2-1	TRBV9
CAYKGEGEKIDGYTF	TGTGCCTACAAGGGGGAGGGGGAGAAGATCGATGGCTACACCTTC	.	.	TRBJ1-2	TRBV10-3
CASRSGLAGNNEQFF	TGTGCCAGCAGGTCGGGACTAGCGGGTAACAATGAGCAGTTCTTC	TRBD2	.	TRBJ2-1	TRBV7-9
CASSLPLASGRETQYF	TGTGCCAGCAGCTTGCCGCTAGCATCAGGCCGAGAGACCCAGTACTTC	.	.	TRBJ2-5	TRBV5-4
CASSPLERQGGKGYTF	TGTGCCAGCTCACCCCTGGAAAGACAGGGGGGGAAAGGCTACACCTTC	TRBD1	.	TRBJ1-2	TRBV18
CASSRRLAGGGNEQFF	TGTGCCAGCAGCCGACGACTAGCGGGGGGAGGAAATGAGCAGTTCTTC	TRBD2	.	TRBJ2-1	TRBV14
CASNKDRAVGVTDTQYF	TGTGCCAGCAACAAAGACAGGGCGGTGGGTGTGACAGATACGCAGTATTTT	TRBD1	.	TRBJ2-3	TRBV9